This is a list of T cell receptor beta chains from one sample in a study of Ad26.COV2.S vaccination and SARS-CoV-2 variants. Only in-frame clones appear in the TCRdb table, and some are missing; sequencing was by immunoSEQ multiplex PCR. The sample shows 380,000 or so clones, about 80% of them seen only once. Here the sequenced sample was peripheral blood, taken in a trial of Ad26.COV2.S vaccine versus placebo. The receptor source for this set is a person between 18 and 59 years old who received the Ad26.COV2.S COVID-19 vaccine or a placebo. Each CDR3 is given without its conserved first and last residue. D genes are given only for firm matches.

D gene	V gene	CDR3 protein
.	TRBV28	ASSFPPSKTIY
.	TRBV7-9	ASSQQGRAQY
.	TRBV9	ASSPWSPEGGYT
.	TRBV7-9	ASSLWGETQY
.	TRBV27	ASSLAGGGVIYQPQH
.	TRBV12-2	ASRFGSMNTEAF
.	TRBV5-1	ASSLGGNTIY
TRBD2	TRBV3-1/TRBV3-2	ASSRSGEDTQY
.	TRBV18	ASSRQNQDYEQY
.	TRBV5-4	ASSVGTGREQY
.	TRBV7-8	ASSFGRNSPLH
TRBD1	TRBV9	ASSVGTGKAEAF
.	TRBV7-2	ASSWTQGNQPQH
.	TRBV7-2	ASSGTAIFNTGELF
TRBD1	TRBV25-1	ASKLGQDPPYEQY
.	TRBV7-2	ASSLDGNPYEQY
.	TRBV11-2	ASSTYEQY
TRBD1	TRBV5-1	ASSPGTGRVSYEQY
.	TRBV7-2	ASSSLPGTLMNTEAF
.	TRBV7-2	ASSLASQNVGEQY
.	TRBV10-2	ASRDSGHEQY
.	TRBV6-5	ASSLQGDQPQH
.	TRBV24-1	ATSDSGEPTDTQY
.	TRBV7-2	ASSLLGTDTQY
TRBD1	TRBV6-4	ASKNRGHEQF
.	TRBV6-5	ASSPMGRANQPQH
.	TRBV21-1	ASSQGETQY
.	TRBV10-2	ASSDYLDGYT
TRBD2	TRBV30	AYIAGGLRETQY
.	TRBV15	ATSRDPPEGGLSYEQY
TRBD1	TRBV5-4	ASRPTGNHEQY
.	TRBV7-8	ASSPVGVPGTEAF
.	TRBV9	ASSVGWPGGHRDNEKLF
.	TRBV19	ASSSGRISGANVLT
TRBD1	TRBV7-2	ASSGDRANTGELF
.	TRBV7-9	ASSSGGGKLF
.	TRBV5-1	ASSVRGSYNSPLH
.	TRBV11-1	ASSLSGGIRNSPLH
.	TRBV5-1	ASSPWAENSPLH
.	TRBV7-2	ASSFRDARAYGYT